This entry is about one T cell receptor beta chain. This sample is drawn from a study of OX40 agonist ivuxolimab in advanced cancers. The CDR3 length is 18 residues. Trimming removed 3 bases from V and 4 bases from J, with 24 bases in between. Per germline, CDR1 GTSNPN and CDR2 SVGIG (reference sequence). Libraries were prepared by immunoSEQ multiplex PCR; TCRdb keeps only in-frame clonotypes and omits some of them. The sample contains around 140,000 clones, 85% to 95% of which appear only once. The sample in question was CD4+ or CD8+ T cells sorted from blood, obtained in a trial of the OX40 agonist ivuxolimab. The chain combines TRBV30 with TRBJ2-2; unclear D gene. The sequence derives from an adult with an advanced solid tumor such as melanoma, head and neck, liver or kidney cancer. CDR3 region: CAWRTPRPGTWGTGELFF. CDR3 in DNA: TGTGCCTGGAGAACCCCGAGACCCGGAACGTGGGGCACCGGGGAGCTGTTTTTT. The full variable domain, with the rest looked up from reference TRBV30 and TRBJ2-2, is SQTIHQWPATLVQPVGSPLSLECTVEGTSNPNLYWYRQAAGRGLQLLFYSVGIGQISSEVPQNLSASRPQDRQFILSSKKLLLSDSGFYLCAWRTPRPGTWGTGELFFGEGSRLTVL.